The T cell receptor (beta chain) described here comes from a study of cytomegalovirus exposure and HLA in healthy donors. Details on this clone: Its antigen remains unknown.

This CDR3 is built from 16 residues. The trim removed 5 bases at V and 6 bases at J, leaving 10 bases unmatched. Germline CDR1 SGHTA, CDR2 FQGTGA. This PCR relied on a set of 60 Vbeta primers and 13 Jbeta primers. Using immunoSEQ multiplex PCR, the repertoire was profiled, and TCRdb retains in-frame clones only, with some absent. The profile shows 110,000 to 150,000 clones, roughly 75% of them singletons. Study findings and constraints: Presence/absence analyses supposed approximately even sequencing depth among donors.

This receptor was taken from a female donor in good health and CMV-seronegative. This chain uses TRBV7-3 with TRBJ1-1; 12 bases are shared with TRBD1. The sample was PBMCs. The CDR3 reads CASSPNSGQGAAEAFF. CDR3 coding DNA: TGTGCCAGCAGCCCTAACTCGGGACAGGGGGCGGCTGAAGCTTTCTTT.